This passage covers 19 T cell receptor beta chains from one sample sequenced in a study of blood T cell repertoires in COVID-19. Clones were sequenced by immunoSEQ multiplex PCR, and TCRdb holds only the in-frame ones, with some missing. The top ten hold 4% to 5% of the sample, which has hundreds of thousands of clones, roughly four fifths seen once. Sequencing used peripheral blood. All receptors derive from a woman in her sixties or seventies with acute or convalescent COVID-19.

In its sample, this clone was seen once. The chain couples TRBV28 to TRBJ2-1; possible D gene TRBD1, 7 bases. The CDR3 has 14 residues. Germline values: CDR1 MDHEN, CDR2 SYDVKM. V lost 8 bases and J lost 4, with 15 bases in between. CDR3 loop: CASEGAGRYNEQFF. The CDR3 coding sequence is TGTGCCAGCGAGGGGGCGGGGCGTTACAATGAGCAGTTCTTC. Full variable domain (outside the CDR3, taken from reference TRBV28 and TRBJ2-1): DVKVTQSSRYLVKRTGEKVFLECVQDMDHENMFWYRQDPGLGLRLIYFSYDVKMKEKGDIPEGYSVSREKKERFSLILESASTNQTSMYLCASEGAGRYNEQFFGPGTRLTVL.

The chain combines TRBV6-5 with TRBJ2-5, with D unresolved. V lost 0 bases and J 1 base, leaving 9 bases between the germline ends. Germline lookup yields CDR1 MNHEY and CDR2 SVGAGI. The CDR3 consists of 15 residues. As DNA, the CDR3 is TGTGCCAGCAGTTACTCATTACAGATCCAAGAGACCCAGTACTTC. It codes for CASSYSLQIQETQYF.

The V gene is TRBV10-3, the J gene TRBJ1-2, with D perhaps TRBD1 (5 bases). The ends were cut back, 3 bases at V and 5 bases at J, with 16 bases in the middle. Per germline, CDR1 ENHRY and CDR2 SYGVKD. The CDR3 runs to 15 residues. This CDR3 reads CAISDPARVRYGYTF. In DNA form, the CDR3 reads TGTGCCATCAGTGACCCTGCCAGGGTGAGATATGGCTACACCTTC.

This chain links TRBV28 with TRBJ1-2, with a tentative D call TRBD1 (6 bases). This CDR3 contains 12 residues. Germline V gene lookup returns CDR1 MDHEN and CDR2 SYDVKM. The germline V and J ends were trimmed by 9 bases and 3 bases, with 11 bases remaining between them. The CDR3 here is CASGRGDYGYTF. The CDR3 DNA follows: TGTGCCAGTGGCAGGGGTGACTATGGCTACACCTTC.

The chain links TRBV5-1 to TRBJ2-3; 10 nucleotides align to TRBD2. The CDR3 length is 14 residues. The germline gives CDR1 SGHRS, CDR2 YFSETQ. V dropped 0 bases and J dropped 12; count of bases not matched to a gene: 7. CDR3 sequence reads: CASSLGTLAGEQYF. CDR3 sequence (DNA): TGCGCCAGCAGCTTGGGGACTCTAGCGGGGGAACAGTATTTT.

The chain carries TRBV2 and TRBJ2-5, with a tentative D call TRBD2 (5 bases). The CDR3 spans 14 residues. CDR1 and CDR2 (germline): SNHLY, FYNNEI. V was shortened by 8 bases and J by 1 base, with 14 bases between the two germline ends. CDR3 nucleotide sequence: TGTGCCAGCCCCTCGCCGGGATCCCAAGAGACCCAGTACTTC. Protein: CASPSPGSQETQYF.

This chain uses TRBV7-7 with TRBJ2-2; perhaps TRBD1 as D (5 bases). The germline V gene has CDR1 SSHAT and CDR2 FNYEAQ (reference sequence). V lost 2 bases, J lost 0 bases, and 7 bases lay in between. This CDR3 is 15 amino acids long. The CDR3 loop is CASSLQGSNTGELFF. CDR3 coding DNA: TGTGCCAGCAGCTTACAGGGTTCGAACACCGGGGAGCTGTTTTTT. Full variable domain (rest looked up from reference TRBV7-7 and TRBJ2-2): GAGVSQSPRYKVTKRGQDVTLRCDPISSHATLYWYQQALGQGPEFLTYFNYEAQPDKSGLPSDRFSAERPEGSISTLTIQRTEQRDSAMYRCASSLQGSNTGELFFGEGSRLTVL.

This chain uses TRBV18 with TRBJ2-1, with 9 bases identical to TRBD1. CDR3 length: 13 residues. Germline CDR1 reads KGHSH; CDR2 reads LQKENI. After removal of 3 bases from V and 8 bases from J, the junction contained 2 bases not matched to a gene. The CDR3 sequence: CASSPRTGDEQFF. The CDR3 DNA follows: TGTGCCAGCTCACCCCGGACAGGGGATGAGCAGTTCTTC.

Worth noting for this clone: The sample contains more than one DNA sequence encoding this CDR3. This chain connects TRBV18 to TRBJ1-1; D is undetermined. V was cut by 3 bases and J by 2 bases, with 10 bases left in between. In germline, CDR1 is KGHSH, CDR2 LQKENI. The CDR3 is 14 amino acids. CDR3 sequence: CASSPGGGNTEAFF. CDR3 coding DNA: TGTGCCAGCTCACCCGGAGGTGGTAACACTGAAGCTTTCTTT.

A few counts support this clone. The chain carries TRBV3-1 (or the pseudogene TRBV3-2) and TRBJ2-5, with TRBD2 identical over 7 bases. Per germline, CDR1 LGHDT and CDR2 YNNKEL (reference sequence). CDR3 length equals 17 residues. Unmatched junction bases numbered 18, after V lost 4 bases and J lost 7 bases. CDR3 sequence (DNA): TGTGCCAGCAGCCTCTCCACCCTCCTAGCGGCCACCCGGACCCAGTACTTC. Protein: CASSLSTLLAATRTQYF.

This clone was detected only once. The chain is built from TRBV7-9 and TRBJ2-3; 7 bases are a match to TRBD2. Per germline, CDR1 SEHNR and CDR2 FQNEAQ (reference sequence). The CDR3 contains 15 residues. After removal of 2 bases from V and 1 base from J, the junction contained 3 bases not matched to a gene. CDR3 loop: CASSLNSGGTDTQYF. The CDR3 coding sequence is TGTGCCAGCAGCTTAAACAGCGGGGGCACAGATACGCAGTATTTT. The entire variable domain, with the rest obtained from reference TRBV7-9 and TRBJ2-3, is as follows: DTGVSQNPRHKITKRGQNVTFRCDPISEHNRLYWYRQTLGQGPEFLTYFQNEAQLEKSRLLSDRFSAERPKGSFSTLEIQRTEQGDSAMYLCASSLNSGGTDTQYFGPGTRLTVL.

This clone came up a few times. The chain joins TRBV11-2 to TRBJ1-2, with D unresolved. Germline assignment: CDR1 SGHAT and CDR2 FQNNGV. V lost 7 bases, J lost 8 bases, and 17 bases lay in between. The CDR3 runs 13 residues. CDR3 nucleotide sequence: TGTGCCAGCACCCCTCTGGGTCAGGAAGGCTACACCTTC. This gives the protein CASTPLGQEGYTF.

V gene TRBV12-3 or TRBV12-4 combines with J gene TRBJ1-4; D possibly corresponds to TRBD1 (6 bases). CDR3 length: 13 residues. Trimming shortened V by 7 bases and J by 8 bases, and 14 bases separated the two germline ends. CDR3: CASTMGGREKLFF. In DNA form, the CDR3 reads TGTGCCAGCACGATGGGGGGGCGAGAAAAACTGTTTTTT.

This chain joins TRBV6-5 and TRBJ1-3; D gene ambiguous. This CDR3 region has 15 residues. V lost 5 bases, J lost 4 bases, and 15 bases lay in between. CDR1 and CDR2 (germline): MNHEY, SVGAGI. The CDR3 DNA reads TGTGCCAGCAGTCTAGCTTCATATGGGGGAAACACCATATATTTT. It specifies CASSLASYGGNTIYF.

The chain combines TRBV5-1 with TRBJ1-2; 7 nucleotides line up with TRBD1. Germline CDR1 reads SGHRS; CDR2 reads YFSETQ. After removal of 5 bases from V and 6 bases from J, the junction contained 7 bases not matched to a gene. The CDR3 contains 13 residues. CDR3 DNA sequence: TGCGCCAGCAGATTTGAGGGGGCCGATGGCTACACCTTC. This sequence encodes CASRFEGADGYTF.

The chain carries TRBV5-4 and TRBJ1-1; TRBD1 agrees at 11 bases. The V gene's germline CDR1 is SGHNT and CDR2 YYREEE (reference sequence). The V and J ends lost 4 bases and 7 bases, in that order; junction bases with no gene match: 3. The CDR3 consists of 13 residues. The CDR3 is CASSTDRGLEAFF. CDR3 sequence (DNA): TGTGCCAGCAGCACGGACAGGGGGCTTGAAGCTTTCTTT.

The V and J genes are TRBV19 and TRBJ2-3; 10 positions agree with TRBD1. CDR3 length equals 15 residues. Germline loops: CDR1 LNHDA, CDR2 SQIVND (reference sequence). V lost 5 bases and J lost 7; bases outside the gene matches: 9. CDR3 coding DNA: TGTGCCAGTAGTCCGGGACAGGGGCAAAGTCATACGCAGTATTTT. Protein: CASSPGQGQSHTQYF.

The chain couples TRBV4-3 to TRBJ1-4; TRBD1 agrees at 7 bases. V was pared by 1 base and J by 6 bases, with 11 bases of the junction left unmatched. Germline CDR1 and CDR2: LGHNA and YSLEER. This CDR3 contains 17 residues. The CDR3, as DNA: TGCGCCAGCAGCCAAGTGAGGGGCTGGCAGGGGGATGAAAAACTGTTTTTT. Amino acid sequence: CASSQVRGWQGDEKLFF.

Here the CDR3 reads CASSSPTYNEQFF. The CDR3, as DNA: TGCGCCAGCAGCTCCCCCACCTACAATGAGCAGTTCTTC. The rearrangement links TRBV5-1 to TRBJ2-1; D gene uncertain. The CDR3 runs to 13 residues. Germline CDR1 reads SGHRS; CDR2 reads YFSETQ. The ends were cut back, 3 bases at V and 2 bases at J, with 6 bases in the middle.